This TCR beta chain was captured in a study of blood T cell repertoires in COVID-19. Study-wide context: Sample material is recorded as cDNA or gDNA derived from T cells, B-cell-depleted T cells, or PBMCs.

Assay used: immunoSEQ multiplex PCR; TCRdb lists only in-frame clones, some missing. This table holds 450,000 or so clones, around 90% found once. V was pared by 12 bases and J by 10 bases, with 10 bases of the junction left unmatched. CDR1 and CDR2 (germline): KGHDR, SFDVKD. The CDR3 is 12 residues long. The receptor's source is a man younger than 35 with COVID-19, enrolled during active disease. Material: peripheral blood. V gene TRBV24-1 combines with J gene TRBJ2-1, with 8 nucleotides matching TRBD2. The CDR3: CASISGGVEQFF. For the CDR3, the DNA is TGTGCCTCCATATCGGGAGGGGTAGAGCAGTTCTTC.